This T cell receptor beta chain derives from a study of a mutant IDH1 vaccine in newly diagnosed glioma. About the study: Commencement of vaccination occurred 4-6 weeks following radiotherapy alone, or concurrently with temozolomide cycles. Antecedent treatment encompassed radiotherapy, temozolomide, or their combination; the majority received both.

Findings and limits, study-wide: The vaccine induced immune responses, and these occurred in 93.3% of patients.

Regarding this clone: Its specificity is unknown.

Profiling relied on immunoSEQ multiplex PCR, and the TCRdb table lists in-frame clones only, not all of them. Here the sample spans 60,000 or so clones, under 90% being singletons. Trimming left V 5 bases short and J 5 bases short, with 9 bases between. Germline values: CDR1 SGHNT, CDR2 YENEEA. The CDR3 runs to 12 residues. Described time point: week 35, safety follow-up. Each dose of the vaccine consisted of 300 ug of mutant IDH1 20-mer peptide, with topical imiquimod. Across weeks 1, 3, 5, 7, 11, 15, 19 and 23, patients received a vaccination each time, eight in all. The clonotype was recovered from a man under 40 with glioma. Sequencing used PBMCs, obtained from a glioma patient whose treatment included an IDH1 peptide vaccine. The chain links TRBV11-3 to TRBJ2-5; D is perhaps TRBD2 (6 bases). CDR3: CASSIRGETQYF. CDR3 in DNA: TGTGCCAGCAGCATACGGGGGGAGACCCAGTACTTC.